A single sample is the source of the 26 T cell receptor beta chains below, sequenced in a study of OX40 agonist ivuxolimab in advanced cancers. The protocol used for the library was the immunoSEQ multiplex PCR assay. Entries here come from immuneACCESS through TCRdb and include only in-frame sequences with V and J called. Some clones fail to appear in such tables; in the studies checked, an unresolved V gene covers under half of the shortfall, and the cause of the remainder is unknown. Counted in this sample were over 25,000 clones; about 90% of them appeared once. Just under 9.5% of the sample is in the top ten clones. This material consisted of CD4+ or CD8+ T cells sorted from blood, taken in a trial of the OX40 agonist ivuxolimab. These receptors originate from an adult with an advanced solid tumor such as melanoma, head and neck, liver or kidney cancer.

The chain is built from TRBV15 and TRBJ2-5, with D uncertain. The CDR3 has 12 amino acids. The ends were cut back, 0 bases at V and 4 bases at J, with 3 bases in the middle. Germline CDR1 reads LNHNV; CDR2 reads YYDKDF (reference sequence). The CDR3 DNA sequence: TGTGCCACCAGCAGAGACCTAGAGACCCAGTACTTC. It translates to CATSRDLETQYF.

The chain is built from TRBV9 and TRBJ2-1; 11 bases align to TRBD2. The germline V gene encodes CDR1 SGDLS and CDR2 YYNGEE. Unmatched junction bases numbered 4, after V lost 0 bases and J lost 2 bases. This CDR3 contains 17 residues. CDR3 region: CASSVELAGDTYNEQFF. CDR3 nucleotides: TGTGCCAGCAGCGTAGAACTAGCGGGAGACACCTACAATGAGCAGTTCTTC.

This sequence joins TRBV7-9 and TRBJ2-7; no firm D call. There are 15 residues in the CDR3. Germline CDR1 reads SEHNR; CDR2 reads FQNEAQ (reference sequence). Trimming removed 1 base at V and 3 bases at J, with 13 bases between. The CDR3 loop reads CASSLDRVVSYEQYF. The CDR3 nucleotides read TGTGCCAGCAGCTTAGATCGCGTAGTAAGCTACGAGCAGTACTTC.

The chain is built from TRBV2 and TRBJ1-2; D call uncertain. CDR3 length: 13 amino acids. Germline V CDR1 and CDR2: SNHLY, FYNNEI. V lost 6 bases to trimming and J lost 1 base, with 9 bases between them. Here the CDR3 DNA reads TGTGCCAGCAGGGGCTCGGGTAACTATGGCTACACCTTC. It codes for CASRGSGNYGYTF.

This clone came up once. The chain combines TRBV7-2 with TRBJ2-2; 10 nucleotides align to TRBD1. This CDR3 is built from 19 residues. The J segment lost 0 bases and the V segment lost 1 base, leaving 8 bases of the junction unmatched. Germline V lookup: CDR1 SGHTA, CDR2 FQGNSA. CDR3 sequence reads: CASSLVDWDRGTNTGELFF. The CDR3 DNA is TGTGCCAGCAGCTTAGTGGACTGGGACAGGGGCACGAACACCGGGGAGCTGTTTTTT.

This clone appeared a single time. V and J are TRBV7-6 and TRBJ1-2, with TRBD1 identical over 9 bases. The V gene's germline CDR1 is SGHVS and CDR2 FNYEAQ. V gave up 5 bases and J gave up 5 bases; unmatched junction bases: 6. The CDR3 is 14 residues long. The CDR3 nucleotides are TGTGCCAGCAGCCCGGACAGGGGAGGGTATGGCTACACCTTC. This gives the protein CASSPDRGGYGYTF.

The chain links TRBV7-6 to TRBJ2-7; tentative D call: TRBD2 (5 bases). The CDR3 consists of 14 residues. Per germline, CDR1 SGHVS and CDR2 FNYEAQ. The ends were cut back, 1 base at V and 2 bases at J, with 9 bases in the middle. The CDR3 bases are TGTGCCAGCAGCTTAGGGAGCGGCCCCTACGAGCAGTACTTC. It specifies CASSLGSGPYEQYF.

V is TRBV6-5 and J is TRBJ2-1, with D perhaps matching TRBD2 (5 bases). The germline V and J ends were trimmed by 5 bases and 6 bases, with 17 bases remaining between them. The CDR3 length is 15 residues. Germline values: CDR1 MNHEY, CDR2 SVGAGI. Written as DNA, the CDR3 is TGTGCCAGCAGTGCGACTTCTACGGGGAGCAATGAGCAGTTCTTC. Translation: CASSATSTGSNEQFF.

The genes are TRBV9 and TRBJ2-3; D is unresolved. CDR1 and CDR2 (germline): SGDLS, YYNGEE. V was cut by 1 base and J by 2 bases, with 14 bases left in between. The CDR3 covers 16 residues. The CDR3 sequence: CASSVFMGSYTDTQYF. CDR3 nucleotide sequence: TGTGCCAGCAGCGTATTTATGGGTTCGTACACAGATACGCAGTATTTT.

With regard to this clone: At one boundary the junction diverges from the germline segment, which might be a read error. This chain links TRBV7-9 with TRBJ2-1; maybe TRBD2 (5 bases). The CDR3 is 15 amino acids. From germline, CDR1 is SEHNR and CDR2 FQNEAQ (reference sequence). This CDR3 is CASSQDTGKRVEQFF. The CDR3, as DNA: TGCGCCAGCAGCCAAGATACCGGGAAAAGGGTTGAGCAGTTCTTC. Looking up the rest from reference TRBV7-9 and TRBJ2-1 gives the full variable domain: DTGVSQNPRHKITKRGQNVTFRCDPISEHNRLYWYRQTLGQGPEFLTYFQNEAQLEKSRLLSDRFSAERPKGSFSTLEIQRTEQGDSAMYLCASSQDTGKRVEQFFGPGTRLTVL.

As for this clone: A much larger clone lies one base from this, so it may be a read error. Other DNA sequences in the sample encode the same CDR3. The DNA of the CDR3 is TGCGCCAGCAGCCAAGAAGGGACCGCGAACACTGAAGCTTTCTTT. Its translation is CASSQEGTANTEAFF. This rearrangement joins TRBV4-1 to TRBJ1-1, with a weak D call TRBD1 (5 bases). This CDR3 comprises 15 residues. Germline V lookup: CDR1 MGHRA, CDR2 YSYEKL. V was pared by 0 bases and J by 1 base, with 9 bases between.

The chain recombines TRBV6-6 with TRBJ1-2; possible D gene TRBD1, 5 bases. Germline V CDR1 and CDR2: MNHNY, SVGAGI (reference sequence). The CDR3 contains 13 residues. Trimming cost V 2 bases and J 5 bases, with 9 bases left between them. CDR3 residues: CASSYGTDYGYTF. CDR3 sequence (DNA): TGTGCCAGCAGTTACGGGACGGATTATGGCTACACCTTC.

This clone was seen just once. The rearrangement uses TRBV30 and TRBJ1-4; D unresolved. This CDR3 has 17 amino acids. Germline V CDR1 and CDR2: GTSNPN, SVGIG (reference sequence). Trimming stripped 0 bases from V and 3 bases from J, with 17 bases between. The CDR3 region has the DNA TGTGCCTGGAGTGTCCTCAGTTTGGTGGTAGCTAATGAAAAACTGTTTTTT. Residues: CAWSVLSLVVANEKLFF.

V usage is TRBV7-3 and J usage is TRBJ2-1; the D gene could be TRBD1 or TRBD2 (5 bases each). This CDR3 contains 15 residues. Germline CDR1 reads SGHTA; CDR2 reads FQGTGA. V was trimmed by 0 bases and J by 7 bases, leaving 13 bases between them. CDR3 sequence reads: CASSLTGTPGNEQFF. The CDR3 DNA follows: TGTGCCAGCAGCTTAACGGGGACCCCAGGAAATGAGCAGTTCTTC.

The chain couples TRBV7-4 to TRBJ1-2, with 7 bases identical to TRBD1. V gave up 5 bases and J gave up 5 bases; unmatched junction bases: 8. Germline V CDR1 and CDR2: SGHVT, SQSDAQ. This CDR3 has 14 residues. The DNA for the CDR3 is TGTGCCAGCAGCCCGCGGGACAGACAGTATGGCTACACCTTC. It codes for CASSPRDRQYGYTF.

The V gene is TRBV6-6, the J gene TRBJ2-5, with 10 positions matching TRBD1. The V gene's germline CDR1 is MNHNY and CDR2 SVGAGI (reference sequence). V shed 2 bases, J shed 4 bases, and the junction held 7 bases outside the gene matches. There are 16 residues in the CDR3. The CDR3 is CASSYTGDRGTETQYF. The CDR3 nucleotides read TGTGCCAGCAGTTACACGGGGGACAGGGGAACAGAGACCCAGTACTTC.

CDR3 protein: CASSFRDRDTGELFF. The CDR3 nucleotides are TGTGCCAGCAGTTTCCGGGACAGGGACACCGGGGAGCTGTTTTTT. This chain connects TRBV6-1 to TRBJ2-2; 9 nucleotides agree with TRBD1. V was pared by 5 bases and J by 3 bases, with 4 bases of the junction left unmatched. CDR3 length: 15 amino acids. CDR1 and CDR2 (germline): MNHNS, SASEGT.

The chain links TRBV19 to TRBJ2-3; 8 positions agree with TRBD2. V gave up 5 bases and J gave up 3 bases; unmatched junction bases: 4. The germline CDR1 and CDR2 sequences are LNHDA and SQIVND (reference sequence). The CDR3 is 14 amino acids. CDR3: CASSQAGGTDTQYF. For the CDR3, the DNA is TGTGCCAGTAGTCAGGCGGGAGGAACAGATACGCAGTATTTT.

The chain carries TRBV12-5 and TRBJ2-5, with D unclear. The length of the CDR3 is 13 residues. Between the trimmed V and J ends, which lost 3 bases and 2 bases, there was a span of 7 bases. CDR1 LGHNT and CDR2 FRNRAP come from the germline V gene. CDR3 sequence reads: CASGFKQQETQYF. The CDR3 DNA reads as TGTGCTAGTGGTTTTAAACAGCAAGAGACCCAGTACTTC.

This rearrangement joins TRBV4-1 to TRBJ2-2; TRBD1 is a possible D gene (5 bases). The CDR3 sequence is 18 residues long. Trimming took off 0 bases at V and 2 bases at J, with 16 bases between the two ends. Germline lookup yields CDR1 MGHRA and CDR2 YSYEKL. The CDR3 coding sequence is TGCGCCAGCAGCCAAGACTTCGGGCAGGGTGGAAACACCGGGGAGCTGTTTTTT. Protein product: CASSQDFGQGGNTGELFF.

The chain combines TRBV4-1 with TRBJ1-2; D may be TRBD1 (5 bases). Germline lookup yields CDR1 MGHRA and CDR2 YSYEKL. V was trimmed by 0 bases and J by 8 bases, leaving 13 bases between them. The CDR3 contains 14 residues. CDR3 in amino acids: CASSQEVVGTGYTF. CDR3 nucleotides: TGCGCCAGCAGCCAAGAAGTAGTAGGGACCGGCTACACCTTC.

The chain has TRBV13 and TRBJ2-7; D is perhaps TRBD1 or TRBD2 (5 bases each). Per germline, CDR1 PRHDT and CDR2 FYEKMQ (reference sequence). The CDR3 contains 16 residues. The germline V and J ends were trimmed by 5 bases and 3 bases, with 20 bases remaining between them. This CDR3 reads CASSPNRDQGFYEQYF. The CDR3 DNA sequence: TGTGCCAGCAGCCCAAACCGGGACCAAGGATTCTACGAGCAGTACTTC.

The chain couples TRBV6-1 to TRBJ1-1, with 7 positions matching TRBD1. The CDR3 sequence is 13 residues long. The germline V gene encodes CDR1 MNHNS and CDR2 SASEGT. Losses at the gene ends were 6 bases for V and 6 bases for J; bases not matched to a gene: 7. The CDR3 is CASSDRQGPEAFF. The CDR3 DNA follows: TGTGCCAGCAGCGATCGACAGGGACCTGAAGCTTTCTTT.

The table lists this clone with a count of one. The chain employs TRBV4-1 and TRBJ2-7, with 8 bases matching TRBD1. Per germline, CDR1 MGHRA and CDR2 YSYEKL. There are 15 residues in the CDR3. V shed 3 bases, J shed 4 bases, and the junction held 8 bases outside the gene matches. The CDR3: CASSHHGQGRYEQYF. CDR3 sequence (DNA): TGCGCCAGCAGCCATCATGGACAGGGTCGATACGAGCAGTACTTC.

This clone has a single count. The genes are TRBV21-1 and TRBJ1-1; TRBD1 is taken as the D call from the table, unchecked against the DNA. TRBV21-1 is described as a pseudogene. The CDR3 contains 19 residues. The CDR3 reads CASSNEVSHTDRYNTEAFF. CDR3 sequence (DNA): TGTGCCAGCAGCAATGAGGTGAGTCATACGGACAGATATAACACTGAAGCTTTCTTT.

The rearrangement joins TRBV7-2 to TRBJ2-7; 8 bases are a match to TRBD2. V trimming: 5 bases; J trimming: 2 bases; junction bases outside the gene matches: 5. This CDR3 is 14 amino acids long. Germline V gene sequence: CDR1 SGHTA, CDR2 FQGNSA. DNA of the CDR3: TGTGCCAGCAGCCAGCGGGGGTTGACCTACGAGCAGTACTTC. Its protein is CASSQRGLTYEQYF.